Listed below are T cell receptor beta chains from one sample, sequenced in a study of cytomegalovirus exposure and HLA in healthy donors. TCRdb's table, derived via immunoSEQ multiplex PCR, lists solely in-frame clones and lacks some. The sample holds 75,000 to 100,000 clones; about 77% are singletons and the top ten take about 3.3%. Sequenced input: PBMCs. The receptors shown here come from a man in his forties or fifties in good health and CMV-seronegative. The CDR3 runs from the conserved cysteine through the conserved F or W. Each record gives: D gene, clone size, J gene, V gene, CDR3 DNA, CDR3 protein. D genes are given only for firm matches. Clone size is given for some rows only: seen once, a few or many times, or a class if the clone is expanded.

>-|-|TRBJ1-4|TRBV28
TGTGCCAGCTGGTCGGGGTTGAAACTGTTTTTT
CASWSGLKLFF
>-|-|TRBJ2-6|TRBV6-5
TGTGCCAGCAGTTCTGGGGGCCCCGGGGCCAACGTCCTGACTTTC
CASSSGGPGANVLTF
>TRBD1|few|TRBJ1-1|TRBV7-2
TGTGCCAGCAGCCCCGGGGGCCCAGGGGGCACTGAAGCTTTCTTT
CASSPGGPGGTEAFF
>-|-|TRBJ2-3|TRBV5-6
TGTGCCAGCAGCTTTCTGAGCACAGATACGCAGTATTTT
CASSFLSTDTQYF
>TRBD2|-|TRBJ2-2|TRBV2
TGTGCCAGCAGTCCATTAGCGGGGGGGCTTGGCGGGGAGCTGTTTTTT
CASSPLAGGLGGELFF
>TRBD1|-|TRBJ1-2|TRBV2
TGTGCCAGCAGTGCCGGGGGGGGGCCCCAGGGGGTTTATGGCTACACCTTC
CASSAGGGPQGVYGYTF
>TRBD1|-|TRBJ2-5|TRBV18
TGTGCCAGCTCAGGACAGGCGACGGAGACCCAGTACTTC
CASSGQATETQYF
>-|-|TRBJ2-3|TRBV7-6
TGTGCCAGCAGCTTAGGAACAGGGACAGATACGCAGTATTTT
CASSLGTGTDTQYF
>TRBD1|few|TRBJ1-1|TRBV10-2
TGCGCCAGCAGTGATCCCTCTGACAGGGGGAAGGAAGCTTTCTTT
CASSDPSDRGKEAFF
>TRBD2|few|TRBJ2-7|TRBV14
TGTGCCAGCAGCCAAAGGAGCGGGAGGTTATCCTACGAGCAGTACTTC
CASSQRSGRLSYEQYF
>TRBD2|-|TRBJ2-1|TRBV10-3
TGTGCCATCCGATCTAGCGGGCCTAACAATGAGCAGTTCTTC
CAIRSSGPNNEQFF
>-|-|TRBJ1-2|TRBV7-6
TGTGCCAGCAGCTTGGACACGCTTAACTATGGCTACACCTTC
CASSLDTLNYGYTF
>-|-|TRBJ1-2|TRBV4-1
TGCGCCAGCAGCCAAGCCCCGACAGTGGACTATGGCTACACCTTC
CASSQAPTVDYGYTF
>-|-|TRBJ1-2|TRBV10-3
TGTGCCATCAGTGATGGGGACATCTATGGCTACACCTTC
CAISDGDIYGYTF
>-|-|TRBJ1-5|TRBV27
TGTGCCAGCAGTTTTGCGGGGGTCGGCCAGCCCCAGCATTTT
CASSFAGVGQPQHF
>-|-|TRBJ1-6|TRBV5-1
TGCGCCAGCAGGGCCGGGGACACCTATAATTCACCCCTCCACTTT
CASRAGDTYNSPLHF
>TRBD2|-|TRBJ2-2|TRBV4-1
TGCGCCAGCAGCCAAGAACTAGCGGGGATCACCGGGGAGCTGTTTTTT
CASSQELAGITGELFF
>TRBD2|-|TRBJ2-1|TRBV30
TGTGCCTGGAGCGTACTAGCGGGGGGTGAGCAGTTCTTC
CAWSVLAGGEQFF
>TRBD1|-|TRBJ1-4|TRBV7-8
TGTGCCAGCAGCTTTTCGGGGACAGCGGCTAATGAAAAACTGTTTTTT
CASSFSGTAANEKLFF
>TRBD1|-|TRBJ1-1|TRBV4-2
TGTGCCAGCAGCCAAGCAGGGGGGCACACTGAAGCTTTCTTT
CASSQAGGHTEAFF
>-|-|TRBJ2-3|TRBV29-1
TGCAGCGTTGGATCTAGCACAGATATGCAGTATTTT
CSVGSSTDMQYF
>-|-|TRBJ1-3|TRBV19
TGTGCCAGTAGTCCGGGAGGAAACACCATATATTTT
CASSPGGNTIYF
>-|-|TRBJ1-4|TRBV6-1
TGTGCCAGCAGTGAACAGAATGAAAAACTGTTTTTT
CASSEQNEKLFF
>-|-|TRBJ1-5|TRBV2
TGTGCCAGCAGTCCACAGGGCTTGGGCAATCAGCCCCAGCATTTT
CASSPQGLGNQPQHF
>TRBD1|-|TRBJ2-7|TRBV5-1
TGCGCCAGCAGCTTGGGGCCGCCTGGACAGGGTCCCTTCGAGCAGTACTTC
CASSLGPPGQGPFEQYF
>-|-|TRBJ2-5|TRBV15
TGTGCCACCAGCAGAGATCAAGGGGTTGGTGAGACCCAGTACTTC
CATSRDQGVGETQYF
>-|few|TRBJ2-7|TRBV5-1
TGCGCCAGCGCCCATGGGGAGGAGAGTTCCTACGAGCAGTACTTC
CASAHGEESSYEQYF
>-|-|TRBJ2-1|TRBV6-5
TGTGCCAGCTCGCGCCCTAGCTCCTACAATGAGCAGTTCTTC
CASSRPSSYNEQFF
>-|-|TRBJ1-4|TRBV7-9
TGTGCCAGCAGCTGGGACACTGCAACTAATGAAAAACTGTTTTTT
CASSWDTATNEKLFF
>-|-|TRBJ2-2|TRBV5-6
TGTGCCAGCAGTTCCCTTTCGAAGCGCACCGGGGAGCTGTTTTTT
CASSSLSKRTGELFF
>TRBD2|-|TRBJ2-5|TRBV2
TGTGCCAGTCAGCGGGACTATCCCATCGCGGGGACCCAGTACTTC
CASQRDYPIAGTQYF